This T cell receptor beta chain was sequenced during a study of shared clonotypes between healthy human individuals. The CDR3 is made up of 15 amino acids. CDR1 and CDR2 (germline): MNHEY, SVGAGI. Trimming pared 6 bases from V and 6 bases from J, leaving 18 bases between. General study results and limits: Several donors held roughly 5% of naive CD4 clonotypes in common. Apart from blood, nothing was sampled; tissue repertoires likely differ.

For this clone: Antigen specificity is unknown.

The repertoire was sequenced with immunoSEQ multiplex PCR; TCRdb's copy has only in-frame clones and lacks some. The sample records about 2.3 million clones, around 93% being singletons. This rearrangement joins TRBV6-5 to TRBJ2-1, with D tentatively TRBD1 or TRBD2 (6 bases each). This TCR was recovered from a man aged 18 to 29 in good health. Some clones in this sample may be carry-over from other donors' samples. The sequenced material came from naive CD4+ T cells from PBMCs. Subset indicated: CD45RA+ positively selected. The CDR3 nucleotides are TGTGCCAGCAGCCAGTTTGGGGGGCGGACCAATGAGCAGTTCTTC. It encodes CASSQFGGRTNEQFF.